The entry that follows covers one TCR beta chain sequence. The data stem from a study of blood T cell repertoires in COVID-19. Study-level background: Spain, Italy and the United States supplied samples that represented acute and convalescent COVID-19. T cells, B-cell-depleted T cells, or PBMCs supplied cDNA or gDNA.

Authors' methods: Nucleated cell number was recorded as an estimate derived from reference gene primer amplification. Using immunoSEQ multiplex PCR, the repertoire was profiled, and TCRdb retains in-frame clones only, with some absent. The V and J calls and clone size are taken from that table; D and trimming were inferred from the DNA. The data contain some 200,000 clones, about 85% of them singletons. The V gene's germline CDR1 is LGHDT and CDR2 YNNKEL (reference sequence). The CDR3 is made up of 17 amino acids. V was clipped by 3 bases and J by 6 bases; unmatched bases: 8. The rearrangement joins TRBV3-1 (or the pseudogene TRBV3-2) to TRBJ2-7; 16 nucleotides match TRBD2. The sample taken for sequencing was peripheral blood. The sequence was obtained from a man in his 70s with acute or convalescent COVID-19. CDR3 bases: TGTGCCAGCAGCCAGGGGACTAGCGGGAGGGGGCGGGGCGAGCAGTACTTC. Encoded protein: CASSQGTSGRGRGEQYF.